One T cell receptor (beta chain) is described in this entry. TCRdb's copy holds only in-frame clones and misses some; the assay was immunoSEQ multiplex PCR. The sample has 300,000 to 350,000 clones, almost 90% seen once. V lost 4 bases, J lost 6 bases, and 9 bases stayed unmatched. The CDR3 is made up of 15 amino acids. Germline V gene sequence: CDR1 SGHTA, CDR2 FQGNSA. This specimen comes from a study of blood T cell repertoires in COVID-19. Sequenced: peripheral blood. The source of this sequence is a young woman with COVID-19, enrolled during active disease. V and J are TRBV7-2 and TRBJ2-1, with 7 bases lining up with TRBD2. CDR3 loop: CASSSTGTIGNEQFF. The CDR3 coding sequence is TGTGCCAGCAGCTCGACCGGGACTATAGGCAATGAGCAGTTCTTC.